Presented here are 14 T cell receptor beta chains from one specimen sequenced in a study of blood T cell repertoires in COVID-19. Using immunoSEQ multiplex PCR, the repertoire was profiled, and TCRdb retains in-frame clones only, with some absent. The repertoire includes roughly 87,000 clones, about 78% of them detected once, and 13% to 15% sits in the top ten. Sequenced: peripheral blood. These receptors all stem from a woman of 80 years or more with acute or convalescent COVID-19.

The chain recombines TRBV11-2 with TRBJ1-3, with D unresolved. CDR1 SGHAT and CDR2 FQNNGV come from the germline V gene. CDR3 length equals 13 residues. Trimming took off 7 bases at V and 0 bases at J, with 7 bases between the two ends. This CDR3 reads CASKMSSGNTIYF. CDR3 DNA sequence: TGTGCCAGCAAGATGAGCTCTGGAAACACCATATATTTT.

Here the CDR3 DNA reads TGTGCCAGCGGACAGGGGAAGGGTCAGCCCCAGCATTTT. It encodes CASGQGKGQPQHF. The J gene is TRBJ1-5, the V gene TRBV2; TRBD1 aligns across 9 bases. The V and J ends lost 8 bases and 6 bases, in that order; junction bases with no gene match: 5. This CDR3 region has 13 residues. Germline assignment: CDR1 SNHLY and CDR2 FYNNEI.

This clone is labeled medium-sized (0.01 to 0.1%). This chain links TRBV7-8 with TRBJ2-3; D not certain. Trimming removed 3 bases at V and 2 bases at J, with 6 bases between. CDR3 size: 13 residues. Germline CDR1 SGHVS, CDR2 FQNEAQ. This CDR3 reads CASSFGFTDTQYF. CDR3 in DNA: TGTGCCAGCAGCTTTGGCTTCACAGATACGCAGTATTTT. Complete variable domain (other parts from reference TRBV7-8 and TRBJ2-3): GAGVSQSPRYKVAKRGQDVALRCDPISGHVSLFWYQQALGQGPEFLTYFQNEAQLDKSGLPSDRFFAERPEGSVSTLKIQRTQQEDSAVYLCASSFGFTDTQYFGPGTRLTVL.

V is TRBV30 and J is TRBJ1-6; TRBD1 might be the D (6 bases). The V and J ends lost 3 bases and 7 bases respectively, with 13 bases between them. Germline loops: CDR1 GTSNPN, CDR2 SVGIG (reference sequence). The length of the CDR3 is 14 residues. The CDR3, as DNA: TGTGCCTGGAGGGGGGACATGGCCAATTCACCCCTCCACTTT. Translation gives CAWRGDMANSPLHF.

The chain is built from TRBV5-6 and TRBJ1-3; 9 positions match TRBD1. The length of the CDR3 is 16 residues. Germline V lookup: CDR1 SGHDT, CDR2 YYEEEE. V lost 6 bases to trimming and J lost 1 base; unmatched junction nucleotides: 8. CDR3 coding DNA: TGTGCCAGCACTCTGGAAGGACAGGGGTCTGGAAACACCATATATTTT. Its translation: CASTLEGQGSGNTIYF.

This sequence joins TRBV5-4 and TRBJ2-6; no reliable D call. Looked up from germline, CDR1 is SGHNT and CDR2 is YYREEE (reference sequence). CDR3 length: 15 residues. V was shortened by 1 base and J by 4 bases, with 9 bases between the two germline ends. The CDR3: CASSLSGSGANVLTF. CDR3 DNA sequence: TGTGCCAGCAGCTTGTCAGGATCCGGGGCCAACGTCCTGACTTTC.

The chain joins TRBV6-5 to TRBJ1-2; 11 bases fit TRBD1. Germline CDR1 MNHEY, CDR2 SVGAGI. This CDR3 comprises 14 residues. The V gene end was trimmed by 5 bases and the J gene end by 3 bases; junction bases not matched to a gene: 2. The CDR3 nucleotides are TGTGCCAGCAGTCGGACAGGGGGCGACTATGGCTACACCTTC. Its protein is CASSRTGGDYGYTF.

The V gene is TRBV2, the J gene TRBJ2-2; weak D call: TRBD1 (6 bases). V lost 4 bases to trimming and J lost 1 base, with 10 bases between them. The CDR3 consists of 15 residues. CDR1 is SNHLY, CDR2 FYNNEI, per germline. The CDR3 region is CASSAQGRNTGELFF. Written as DNA, the CDR3 is TGTGCCAGCAGTGCACAGGGACGGAACACCGGGGAGCTGTTTTTT.

The CDR3, as DNA: TGTGCCAGCAGCCTTCGGACAGGGAGGTACTCTGGAAACACCATATATTTT. It specifies CASSLRTGRYSGNTIYF. The gene calls are TRBV3-1 (or the pseudogene TRBV3-2) and TRBJ1-3, with 8 bases that match TRBD1. CDR1 and CDR2 from the germline V gene are LGHDT and YNNKEL (reference sequence). V lost 4 bases, J lost 0 bases, and 8 bases stayed unmatched. This CDR3 has 17 amino acids.

This rearrangement joins TRBV7-9 to TRBJ2-5, with 9 bases matching TRBD2. Looked up from germline, CDR1 is SEHNR and CDR2 is FQNEAQ (reference sequence). The CDR3 consists of 16 residues. The V gene end was trimmed by 1 base and the J gene end by 5 bases; junction bases not matched to a gene: 8. This CDR3 is CASSLGASSGEETQYF. The CDR3 region has the DNA TGTGCCAGCAGCTTAGGCGCGTCTAGCGGGGAGGAGACCCAGTACTTC.

The gene calls are TRBV5-1 and TRBJ1-5; 9 nucleotides align to TRBD1. Germline CDR1 reads SGHRS; CDR2 reads YFSETQ. The ends lost 4 bases at V and 7 bases at J; junction bases unmatched: 6. CDR3 length: 14 amino acids. The CDR3 sequence: CASSPGQGWQPQHF. CDR3 DNA: TGCGCCAGCAGCCCGGGACAGGGCTGGCAGCCCCAGCATTTT.

The genes are TRBV27 and TRBJ2-3; TRBD1 matches 7 bases. V lost 6 bases and J lost 3; bases outside the gene matches: 9. Germline assignment: CDR1 MNHEY and CDR2 SMNVEV (reference sequence). The CDR3 has 15 amino acids. The CDR3 is CASRPIDRVTDTQYF. The DNA for the CDR3 is TGTGCCAGCAGACCCATCGACAGGGTAACAGATACGCAGTATTTT.

This clone was found a few times. The V gene is TRBV19, the J gene TRBJ1-2, with 10 nucleotides matching TRBD1. Looked up from germline, CDR1 is LNHDA and CDR2 is SQIVND (reference sequence). CDR3 length: 13 residues. Trimming cost V 8 bases and J 2 bases; bases outside gene matches: 2. CDR3 DNA: TGTGCCAGTGGGACAGGGGTGAACTATGGCTACACCTTC. This codes for CASGTGVNYGYTF.

CDR3 protein: CAISLGLAGGGETQYF. In nucleotides, the CDR3 is TGTGCCATCAGTCTTGGACTAGCGGGGGGCGGAGAGACCCAGTACTTC. This chain links TRBV10-3 with TRBJ2-5; 14 positions match TRBD2. The ends lost 5 bases at V and 4 bases at J; junction bases unmatched: 6. This CDR3 has 16 residues. CDR1 ENHRY and CDR2 SYGVKD come from the germline V gene.